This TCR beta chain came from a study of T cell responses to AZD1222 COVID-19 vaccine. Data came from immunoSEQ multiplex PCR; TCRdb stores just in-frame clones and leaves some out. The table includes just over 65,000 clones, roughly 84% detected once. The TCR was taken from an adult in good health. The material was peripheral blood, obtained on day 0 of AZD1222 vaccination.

CDR3 in amino acids: CASAFVTGQNSPLHF. The DNA for the CDR3 is TGTGCCAGCGCATTTGTTACAGGGCAAAATTCACCCCTCCACTTT. V is TRBV6-5 and J is TRBJ1-6; TRBD1 might be the D (6 bases). With 8 bases removed from V and 7 bases from J, the gap between germline ends came to 18 bases. The CDR3 loop spans 15 amino acids. Germline V gives CDR1 MNHEY, CDR2 SVGAGI.